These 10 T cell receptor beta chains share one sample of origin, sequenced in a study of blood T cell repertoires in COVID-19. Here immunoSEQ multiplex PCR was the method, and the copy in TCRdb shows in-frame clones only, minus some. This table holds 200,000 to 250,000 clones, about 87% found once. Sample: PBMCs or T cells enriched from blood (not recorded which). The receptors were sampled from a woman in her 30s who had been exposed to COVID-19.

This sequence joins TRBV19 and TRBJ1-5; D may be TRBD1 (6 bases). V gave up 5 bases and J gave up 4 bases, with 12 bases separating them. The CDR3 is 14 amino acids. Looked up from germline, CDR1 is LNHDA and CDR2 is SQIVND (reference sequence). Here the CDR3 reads CASSADSFNQPQHF. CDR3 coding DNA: TGTGCCAGTAGTGCGGACAGTTTTAATCAGCCCCAGCATTTT.

The CDR3 reads CASRVPPQREDLGPETQYF. CDR3 DNA sequence: TGCGCCAGCAGGGTCCCCCCCCAGCGGGAGGATTTGGGGCCAGAGACCCAGTACTTC. The chain has TRBV10-1 and TRBJ2-5, with 9 bases matching TRBD2. The CDR3 consists of 19 residues. V trimming: 6 bases; J trimming: 4 bases; junction bases outside the gene matches: 21. Germline V gene sequence: CDR1 WNHNN, CDR2 SYGVQD (reference sequence).

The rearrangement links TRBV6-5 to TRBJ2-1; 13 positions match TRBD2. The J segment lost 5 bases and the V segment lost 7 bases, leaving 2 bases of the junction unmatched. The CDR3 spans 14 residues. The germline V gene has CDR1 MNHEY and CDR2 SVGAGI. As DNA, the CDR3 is TGTGCCAGCAAACTAGCGGGAGGGGACAATGAGCAGTTCTTC. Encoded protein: CASKLAGGDNEQFF.

The CDR3 here is CASTRDRVNSPLHF. The CDR3 DNA reads TGTGCCAGCACCCGGGACAGGGTTAATTCACCCCTCCACTTT. The chain joins TRBV2 to TRBJ1-6; 9 bases match TRBD1. J was trimmed by 6 bases and V by 7 bases; bases with no gene match: 4. Looked up from germline, CDR1 is SNHLY and CDR2 is FYNNEI. The CDR3 loop spans 14 amino acids.

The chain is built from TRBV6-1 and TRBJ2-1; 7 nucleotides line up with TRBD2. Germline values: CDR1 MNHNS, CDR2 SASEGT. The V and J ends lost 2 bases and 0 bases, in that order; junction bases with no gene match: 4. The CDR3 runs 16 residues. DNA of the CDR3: TGTGCCAGCAGTGAACTCGCTAGCGGCTCCTACAATGAGCAGTTCTTC. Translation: CASSELASGSYNEQFF.

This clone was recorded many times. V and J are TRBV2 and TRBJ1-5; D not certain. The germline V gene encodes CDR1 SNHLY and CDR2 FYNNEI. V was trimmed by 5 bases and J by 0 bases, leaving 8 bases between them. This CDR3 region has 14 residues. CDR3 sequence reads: CASSSGNSNQPQHF. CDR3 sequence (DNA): TGTGCCAGCAGTTCGGGGAATAGCAATCAGCCCCAGCATTTT.

The CDR3 DNA reads as TGTGCCAGCGGGGGCAGGGCTAAATCACCCCTCCACTTT. Translation: CASGGRAKSPLHF. This chain connects TRBV28 to TRBJ1-6; D perhaps matches TRBD1 (6 bases). Per germline, CDR1 MDHEN and CDR2 SYDVKM. Trimming cost V 8 bases and J 10 bases, with 15 bases left between them. The CDR3 totals 13 residues.

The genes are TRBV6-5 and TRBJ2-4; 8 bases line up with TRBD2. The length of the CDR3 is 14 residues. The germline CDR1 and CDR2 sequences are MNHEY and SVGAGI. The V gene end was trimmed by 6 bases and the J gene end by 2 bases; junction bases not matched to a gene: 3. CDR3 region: CASRGLGSKNIQYF. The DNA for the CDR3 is TGTGCCAGCAGGGGACTAGGATCCAAAAACATTCAGTACTTC.

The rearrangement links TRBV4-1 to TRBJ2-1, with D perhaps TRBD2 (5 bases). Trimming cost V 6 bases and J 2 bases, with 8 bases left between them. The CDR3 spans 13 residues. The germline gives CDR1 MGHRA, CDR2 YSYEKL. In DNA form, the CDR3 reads TGCGCCAGCAGTGAGGGCCCCTACAATGAGCAGTTCTTC. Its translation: CASSEGPYNEQFF.

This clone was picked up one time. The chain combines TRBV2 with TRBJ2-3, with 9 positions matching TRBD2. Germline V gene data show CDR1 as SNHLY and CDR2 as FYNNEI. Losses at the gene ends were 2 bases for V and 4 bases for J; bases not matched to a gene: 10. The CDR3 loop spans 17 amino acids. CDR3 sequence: CASSEYNRAGGPDTQYF. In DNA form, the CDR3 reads TGTGCCAGCAGTGAATATAACCGGGCGGGAGGGCCAGATACGCAGTATTTT.